The next 7 T cell receptor beta chains were all read from a single sample in a study of cytomegalovirus exposure and HLA in healthy donors. The PCR used 60 Vbeta and 13 Jbeta primers. Only in-frame clones appear in the TCRdb table, and some are missing; sequencing was by immunoSEQ multiplex PCR. The sample holds about 130,000 clones, 65% to 80% seen once. Sequenced: PBMCs. These receptors were collected from a middle-aged woman in good health and CMV-seronegative.

The CDR3 nucleotides read TGCGCCAGCAGCCCCCGCGGGGCGGGACGTACTCCAGGAGTTTTAGGCTACACCTTC. This sequence encodes CASSPRGAGRTPGVLGYTF. V and J are TRBV5-1 and TRBJ1-2, with D tentatively TRBD1 (5 bases). V was trimmed by 4 bases and J by 8 bases, leaving 33 bases between them. The CDR3 totals 19 residues. Germline assignment: CDR1 SGHRS and CDR2 YFSETQ. Together with reference TRBV5-1 and TRBJ1-2, the CDR3 gives the full variable domain: KAGVTQTPRYLIKTRGQQVTLSCSPISGHRSVSWYQQTPGQGLQFLFEYFSETQRNKGNFPGRFSGRQFSNSRSEMNVSTLELGDSALYLCASSPRGAGRTPGVLGYTFGSGTRLTVV.

In its sample, this clone was seen a few times. The CDR3 region has the DNA TGTGCCAGGACCACATGTCGGGAACAGGGAGAGACCCAGTACTTC. As protein: CARTTCREQGETQYF. The chain has TRBV28 and TRBJ2-5, with a tentative D call TRBD1 (6 bases). Trimming left V 9 bases short and J 4 bases short, with 21 bases between. The V gene's germline CDR1 is MDHEN and CDR2 SYDVKM. The CDR3 loop spans 15 amino acids.

The genes are TRBV10-3 and TRBJ2-5; D is perhaps TRBD1 (6 bases). The J call could be wrong; TRBJ2-7 is a better fit for the DNA end. This CDR3 region has 14 residues. Germline CDR1 is ENHRY and CDR2 is SYGVKD. The CDR3 loop reads CAISETAGDGEQYF. The CDR3 DNA is TGTGCCATCAGTGAGACCGCAGGGGACGGCGAGCAGTACTTC.

This sequence joins TRBV6-6 and TRBJ1-2, with D perhaps TRBD1 (6 bases). CDR3 length equals 12 residues. Trimming cost V 6 bases and J 3 bases, with 8 bases left between them. Germline CDR1 and CDR2: MNHNY and SVGAGI (reference sequence). The CDR3 coding sequence is TGTGCCAGCAGCGAGGGGGACTATGGCTACACCTTC. Amino acids: CASSEGDYGYTF.

The genes are TRBV11-2 and TRBJ2-7; TRBD1 aligns across 9 bases. The CDR3 has 17 residues. Losses at the gene ends were 5 bases for V and 2 bases for J; bases not matched to a gene: 13. CDR1 SGHAT and CDR2 FQNNGV come from the germline V gene. CDR3 nucleotides: TGTGCCAGCAGCCGACTGAACCGGGACAGGGACCCCTACGAGCAGTACTTC. The encoded protein is CASSRLNRDRDPYEQYF.

Note on this clone: The junction departs from the called germline gene at one end, perhaps through a read error. V gene TRBV5-5 combines with J gene TRBJ2-6, with D possibly matching TRBD1 (5 bases). Germline CDR1 SGHKS, CDR2 YYEKEE (reference sequence). The CDR3 has 14 amino acids. In DNA form, the CDR3 reads TGTGCCAGCAGCTTCGAGTCTGGGGCCAACGGCCTGACTTTC. It yields the protein CASSFESGANGLTF.

The gene calls are TRBV5-6 and TRBJ1-3, with D possibly being TRBD1 (5 bases). Per the germline V gene, CDR1 is SGHDT and CDR2 is YYEEEE. Trimming took off 0 bases at V and 5 bases at J, with 12 bases between the two ends. The CDR3 is 15 amino acids. The CDR3 nucleotides are TGTGCCAGCAGCTTGGGGCAGGGCGGTCGAAACACCATATATTTT. It encodes CASSLGQGGRNTIYF.